This T cell receptor (beta chain) derives from a study of OX40 agonist ivuxolimab in advanced cancers. By frequency in the sample, this clone is medium-sized. Measured with immunoSEQ multiplex PCR; TCRdb has only the in-frame clones, and not every one. The sample gives 40,000 to 65,000 clones, approximately 81% of which show up once; around 4.3% is in the top ten. The CDR3 runs 14 residues. Between the trimmed V and J ends, which lost 9 bases and 1 base, there was a span of 14 bases. Looked up from germline, CDR1 is MNHNY and CDR2 is SVGAGI (reference sequence). Specimen: CD4+ or CD8+ T cells sorted from blood, collected in a trial of the OX40 agonist ivuxolimab. The J gene is TRBJ2-3, the V gene TRBV6-6; TRBD1 is a possible D gene (6 bases). The receptor was isolated from an adult with an advanced solid tumor such as melanoma, head and neck, liver or kidney cancer. The CDR3 here is CASAPGHRTDTQYF. CDR3 nucleotide sequence: TGTGCCAGTGCGCCGGGACACCGCACAGATACGCAGTATTTT.